Presented here are 21 T cell receptor beta chains from one specimen sequenced in a study of blood T cell repertoires in COVID-19 (dated by TCRdb to about 2020). Libraries were constructed by the immunoSEQ multiplex PCR assay. TCRdb mirrors the immuneACCESS table, restricted to in-frame sequences. Some clones are absent from its copies; in checked studies, under half trace to an unresolved V gene, and the reason for the others is unknown. The sample yields 90,000 to 120,000 clones; about nine tenths were counted once. The ten largest make up less than 1.5% of the sample. The sample consisted of peripheral blood. The receptors were gathered from a woman aged 25 to 39 with acute or convalescent COVID-19.

This chain joins TRBV27 and TRBJ1-2, with a weak D call TRBD1 (5 bases). The CDR3 runs 14 residues. CDR1 is MNHEY and CDR2 is SMNVEV in the germline V gene (reference sequence). V was trimmed by 3 bases and J by 4 bases, leaving 12 bases between them. The DNA of the CDR3 is TGTGCCAGCAGTTTCTCGCAGGGTGGCTATGGCTACACCTTC. This codes for CASSFSQGGYGYTF.

The chain links TRBV9 to TRBJ2-1; 9 nucleotides match TRBD2. V shed 6 bases, J shed 1 base, and the junction held 11 bases outside the gene matches. Germline values: CDR1 SGDLS, CDR2 YYNGEE. The CDR3 loop spans 17 amino acids. The CDR3 loop is CASTRSGLAGSYNEQFF. The CDR3 DNA is TGTGCCAGCACCCGTAGTGGGCTAGCGGGGTCCTACAATGAGCAGTTCTTC.

The rearrangement uses TRBV14 and TRBJ2-2; 14 bases line up with TRBD2. The CDR3 spans 19 residues. V dropped 3 bases and J dropped 1; count of bases not matched to a gene: 7. Germline loops: CDR1 SGHDN, CDR2 FVKESK. CDR3 sequence: CASSHLPGLAGENTGELFF. CDR3 nucleotide sequence: TGTGCCAGCAGCCACCTTCCGGGACTAGCGGGAGAGAACACCGGGGAGCTGTTTTTT.

This chain joins TRBV19 and TRBJ1-1, with a possible D match to TRBD1 (5 bases). CDR3 length: 13 residues. Germline CDR1 is LNHDA and CDR2 is SQIVND (reference sequence). The germline V and J ends were trimmed by 5 bases and 4 bases, with 11 bases remaining between them. The CDR3 region is CASSQGQVTEAFF. The CDR3 nucleotides are TGTGCCAGTAGTCAGGGCCAGGTCACTGAAGCTTTCTTT. Full variable domain (rest looked up from reference TRBV19 and TRBJ1-1): DGGITQSPKYLFRKEGQNVTLSCEQNLNHDAMYWYRQDPGQGLRLIYYSQIVNDFQKGDIAEGYSVSREKKESFPLTVTSAQKNPTAFYLCASSQGQVTEAFFGQGTRLTVV.

This clone came up once. The chain employs TRBV9 and TRBJ2-6; 8 positions agree with TRBD1. From germline, CDR1 is SGDLS and CDR2 YYNGEE. This CDR3 is 18 amino acids long. Trimming took 4 bases from V and 1 from J; bases not matched to a gene: 10. The CDR3 reads CASSFPTGERSGANVLTF. The CDR3 DNA sequence: TGTGCCAGCAGCTTCCCGACAGGGGAACGGTCTGGGGCCAACGTCCTGACTTTC.

This CDR3 reads CASSLGHISGYTF. The CDR3, as DNA: TGTGCCAGCAGCTTAGGGCATATCTCGGGCTACACCTTC. V gene TRBV7-9 combines with J gene TRBJ1-2; D is unresolved. This CDR3 is built from 13 residues. Trimming took off 1 base at V and 8 bases at J, with 11 bases between the two ends. In germline, CDR1 is SEHNR, CDR2 FQNEAQ (reference sequence).

This chain joins TRBV7-9 and TRBJ1-1; 8 bases map to TRBD1. CDR1 is SEHNR, CDR2 FQNEAQ, per germline (reference sequence). V lost 2 bases, J lost 5 bases, and 4 bases stayed unmatched. This CDR3 has 14 amino acids. For the CDR3, the DNA is TGTGCCAGCAGCTTACAGGGACAGGCTACTGAAGCTTTCTTT. Translated: CASSLQGQATEAFF.

The chain combines TRBV7-8 with TRBJ2-5; possible D gene TRBD2, 6 bases. Germline V gives CDR1 SGHVS, CDR2 FQNEAQ. CDR3 length: 15 amino acids. The V and J ends lost 1 base and 4 bases respectively, with 13 bases between them. The CDR3 spells CASSLEFGGLETQYF. CDR3 coding DNA: TGTGCCAGCAGCTTAGAATTCGGGGGACTAGAGACCCAGTACTTC.

This chain uses TRBV18 with TRBJ1-3; D uncertain. Looked up from germline, CDR1 is KGHSH and CDR2 is LQKENI. The length of the CDR3 is 18 residues. V was clipped by 2 bases and J by 0 bases, with 17 bases between them. The CDR3 here is CASSPNLARPNSGNTIYF. The CDR3 coding sequence is TGTGCCAGCTCACCAAATCTGGCCAGGCCGAACTCTGGAAACACCATATATTTT.

The chain couples TRBV7-2 to TRBJ1-5; D may be TRBD1 (5 bases). Germline-derived CDR1 and CDR2 are SGHTA and FQGNSA. V dropped 5 bases and J dropped 5 bases, with 13 bases sitting between them. The CDR3 is 14 residues long. CDR3 nucleotide sequence: TGTGCCAGCAGCCCAGGCGGGGGAGATCAGCCCCAGCATTTT. Its translation: CASSPGGGDQPQHF. The full variable domain, rest sourced from reference TRBV7-2 and TRBJ1-5, is GAGVSQSPSNKVTEKGKDVELRCDPISGHTALYWYRQSLGQGLEFLIYFQGNSAPDKSGLPSDRFSAERTGGSVSTLTIQRTQQEDSAVYLCASSPGGGDQPQHFGDGTRLSIL.

The chain combines TRBV19 with TRBJ1-4, with D perhaps TRBD1 (6 bases). V was cut by 9 bases and J by 4 bases, with 18 bases left in between. The CDR3 extends over 15 amino acids. Germline assignment: CDR1 LNHDA and CDR2 SQIVND (reference sequence). This CDR3 is CASQGPPGLNEKLFF. The DNA of the CDR3 is TGTGCCAGCCAGGGGCCGCCGGGCCTTAATGAAAAACTGTTTTTT.

This chain uses TRBV27 with TRBJ2-7; TRBD2 might be the D (5 bases). This CDR3 has 16 amino acids. The germline V gene has CDR1 MNHEY and CDR2 SMNVEV (reference sequence). The germline V and J ends were trimmed by 0 bases and 2 bases, with 14 bases remaining between them. CDR3 sequence (DNA): TGTGCCAGCAGTTTATCGCCTAGCCCCACTACCTACGAGCAGTACTTC. Amino acid sequence: CASSLSPSPTTYEQYF.

This chain joins TRBV4-1 and TRBJ1-2, with no clear D. In germline, CDR1 is MGHRA, CDR2 YSYEKL. This CDR3 has 14 residues. The V gene lost 3 bases and the J gene lost 8 bases, with 16 bases spanning the gap. DNA of the CDR3: TGCGCCAGCAGCCAGGCCGGGTCAACGCTGGGCTACACCTTC. Its protein is CASSQAGSTLGYTF.

This clone came up a few times. The CDR3 nucleotides read TGTGCCAGCAGTTCCGGGATCGGTTATGGCTACACCTTC. It translates to CASSSGIGYGYTF. The chain couples TRBV27 to TRBJ1-2, with D unclear. CDR3 length: 13 amino acids. The V and J ends lost 4 bases and 5 bases respectively, with 11 bases between them. The germline V gene has CDR1 MNHEY and CDR2 SMNVEV (reference sequence).

The chain couples TRBV5-1 to TRBJ2-7; 7 bases line up with TRBD2. The V segment lost 4 bases and the J segment 0 bases; nucleotides outside the gene matches: 16. Germline V lookup: CDR1 SGHRS, CDR2 YFSETQ. The CDR3 is 18 residues long. The CDR3 region is CASSHSPPATSASYEQYF. CDR3 DNA sequence: TGCGCCAGCAGCCATTCACCTCCTGCCACTAGCGCCTCCTACGAGCAGTACTTC.

The chain is built from TRBV29-1 and TRBJ1-2, with D perhaps TRBD1 (6 bases). The CDR3 is made up of 13 amino acids. Trimming stripped 4 bases from V and 4 bases from J, with 13 bases between. The germline V gene has CDR1 SQVTM and CDR2 ANQGSEA. The CDR3 protein is CSVGRGGTYGYTF. DNA for the CDR3: TGCAGCGTTGGTCGCGGGGGCACCTATGGCTACACCTTC.

The CDR3 loop reads CASSLERGILNSPLHF. The CDR3 bases are TGTGCCAGCAGCTTAGAGCGAGGGATCCTCAATTCACCCCTCCACTTT. The chain employs TRBV7-2 and TRBJ1-6, with unresolved D. V lost 1 base, J lost 7 bases, and 14 bases lay in between. Germline CDR1 SGHTA, CDR2 FQGNSA. The CDR3 loop spans 16 amino acids.

The chain uses TRBV6-5 and TRBJ1-3; D may be TRBD1 (5 bases). Germline V gene data show CDR1 as MNHEY and CDR2 as SVGAGI. The ends were cut back, 7 bases at V and 0 bases at J, with 10 bases in the middle. The CDR3 is made up of 14 amino acids. In DNA form, the CDR3 reads TGTGCCAGCACCGCAACAGGCTCTGGAAACACCATATATTTT. Translating it yields CASTATGSGNTIYF.

As DNA, the CDR3 is TGTGCCAGCAGCCAAGAGGCCGTATACTCTGGAAACACCATATATTTT. Its protein is CASSQEAVYSGNTIYF. This sequence joins TRBV4-2 and TRBJ1-3; no clear D gene. Germline V CDR1 and CDR2: LGHNA, YNFKEQ. Trimming took 0 bases from V and 0 from J, leaving 9 bases between them. CDR3 length equals 16 residues.

The rearrangement joins TRBV9 to TRBJ2-2; 15 bases align to TRBD2. Germline assignment: CDR1 SGDLS and CDR2 YYNGEE. The CDR3 is 15 residues long. The J segment lost 7 bases and the V segment lost 3 bases, leaving 1 base of the junction unmatched. The CDR3 nucleotides are TGTGCCAGCAGCGGGACTAGCGGGGGGGTCGGGGAGCTGTTTTTT. Its translation: CASSGTSGGVGELFF.

The genes are TRBV28 and TRBJ1-2; 7 bases map to TRBD1. Germline CDR1 and CDR2: MDHEN and SYDVKM. The CDR3 spans 19 residues. Trimming took 1 base from V and 5 from J; bases not matched to a gene: 19. The CDR3 sequence is CASSLSPSTTGRTWYGYTF. CDR3 coding DNA: TGTGCCAGCAGTTTATCCCCGTCAACGACAGGGCGTACCTGGTATGGCTACACCTTC.